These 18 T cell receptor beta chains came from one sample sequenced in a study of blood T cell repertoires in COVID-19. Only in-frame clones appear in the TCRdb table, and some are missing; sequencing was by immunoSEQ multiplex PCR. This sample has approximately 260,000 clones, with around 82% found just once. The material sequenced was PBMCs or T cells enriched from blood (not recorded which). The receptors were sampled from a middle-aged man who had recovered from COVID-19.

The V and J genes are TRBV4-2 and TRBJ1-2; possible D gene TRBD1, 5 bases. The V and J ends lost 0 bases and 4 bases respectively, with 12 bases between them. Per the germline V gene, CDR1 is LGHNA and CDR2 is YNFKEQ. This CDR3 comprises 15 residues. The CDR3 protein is CASSQDARGGYGYTF. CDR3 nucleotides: TGTGCCAGCAGCCAAGATGCTCGGGGGGGCTATGGCTACACCTTC.

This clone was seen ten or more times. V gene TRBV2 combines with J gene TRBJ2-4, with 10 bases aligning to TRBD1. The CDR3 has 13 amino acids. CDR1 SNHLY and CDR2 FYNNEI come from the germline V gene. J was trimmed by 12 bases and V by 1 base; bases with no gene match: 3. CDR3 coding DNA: TGTGCCAGCAGTGAAGGAGGGACAGGGGCTCAGTACTTC. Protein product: CASSEGGTGAQYF.

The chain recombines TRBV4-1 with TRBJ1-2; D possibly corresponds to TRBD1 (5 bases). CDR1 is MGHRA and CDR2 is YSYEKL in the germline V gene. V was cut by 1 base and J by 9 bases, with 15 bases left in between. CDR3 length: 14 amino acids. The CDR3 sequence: CASSQGLNTGRYTF. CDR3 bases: TGCGCCAGCAGCCAAGGGCTTAACACAGGACGCTACACCTTC.

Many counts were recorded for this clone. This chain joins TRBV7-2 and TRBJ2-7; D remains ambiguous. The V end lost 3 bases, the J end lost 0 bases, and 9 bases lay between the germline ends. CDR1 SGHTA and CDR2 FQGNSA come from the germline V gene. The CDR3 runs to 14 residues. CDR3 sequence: CASSLMADSYEQYF. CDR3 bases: TGTGCCAGCAGCTTGATGGCGGACTCCTACGAGCAGTACTTC.

CDR3 in amino acids: CASSFMTSGVTGELFF. In DNA form, the CDR3 reads TGTGCCAGCAGCTTTATGACTAGCGGTGTGACCGGGGAGCTGTTTTTT. V gene TRBV7-8 combines with J gene TRBJ2-2; TRBD2 agrees at 9 bases. The germline CDR1 and CDR2 sequences are SGHVS and FQNEAQ. The junction had 7 bases not matched to a gene; V was cut back by 3 bases and J by 5 bases. CDR3 length: 16 amino acids.

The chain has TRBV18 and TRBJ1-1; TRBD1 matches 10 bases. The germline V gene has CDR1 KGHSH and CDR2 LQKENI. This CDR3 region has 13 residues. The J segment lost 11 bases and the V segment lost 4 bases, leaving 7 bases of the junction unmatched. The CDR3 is CASSLSWDRGAFF. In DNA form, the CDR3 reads TGTGCCAGCTCACTCAGCTGGGACAGGGGTGCTTTCTTT.

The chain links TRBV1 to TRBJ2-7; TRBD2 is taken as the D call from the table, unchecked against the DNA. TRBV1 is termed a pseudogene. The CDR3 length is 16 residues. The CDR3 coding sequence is TGCACCAGCAGCCACCACAGGACTAGTACCCTTTGCGAGCAGTACTTC. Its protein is CTSSHHRTSTLCEQYF.

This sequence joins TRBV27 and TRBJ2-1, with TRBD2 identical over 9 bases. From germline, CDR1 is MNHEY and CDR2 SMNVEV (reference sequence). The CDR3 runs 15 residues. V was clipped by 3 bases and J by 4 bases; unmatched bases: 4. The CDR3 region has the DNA TGTGCCAGCAGTTTTGATAGCGGGAGTTACAATGAGCAGTTCTTC. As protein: CASSFDSGSYNEQFF.

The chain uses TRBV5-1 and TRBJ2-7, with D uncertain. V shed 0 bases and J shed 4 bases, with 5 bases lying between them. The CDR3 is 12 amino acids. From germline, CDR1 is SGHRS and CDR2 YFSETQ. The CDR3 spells CASSLATYEQYF. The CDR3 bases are TGCGCCAGCAGCTTGGCTACGTACGAGCAGTACTTC. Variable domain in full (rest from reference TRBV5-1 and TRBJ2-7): KAGVTQTPRYLIKTRGQQVTLSCSPISGHRSVSWYQQTPGQGLQFLFEYFSETQRNKGNFPGRFSGRQFSNSRSEMNVSTLELGDSALYLCASSLATYEQYFGPGTRLTVT.

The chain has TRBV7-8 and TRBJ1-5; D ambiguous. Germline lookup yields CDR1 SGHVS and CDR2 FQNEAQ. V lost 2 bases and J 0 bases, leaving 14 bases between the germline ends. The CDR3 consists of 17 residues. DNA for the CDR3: TGTGCCAGCAGCTTACTTCCTATAGCCCATAGCAATCAGCCCCAGCATTTT. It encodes CASSLLPIAHSNQPQHF.

The CDR3 region is CASSTPGQGSHEQFF. As DNA, the CDR3 is TGCGCCAGCAGCACACCGGGACAGGGATCGCATGAGCAGTTCTTC. The chain has TRBV5-1 and TRBJ2-1; TRBD1 agrees at 9 bases. This CDR3 has 15 residues. Trimming removed 4 bases from V and 8 bases from J; junction bases left unmatched: 10. The germline CDR1 and CDR2 sequences are SGHRS and YFSETQ.

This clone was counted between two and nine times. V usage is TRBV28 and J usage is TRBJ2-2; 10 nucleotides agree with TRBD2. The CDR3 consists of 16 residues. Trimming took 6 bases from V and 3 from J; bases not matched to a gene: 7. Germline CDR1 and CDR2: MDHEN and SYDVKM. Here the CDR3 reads CASRTSGPGDTGELFF. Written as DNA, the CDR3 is TGTGCCAGCAGGACTAGCGGGCCCGGTGACACCGGGGAGCTGTTTTTT.

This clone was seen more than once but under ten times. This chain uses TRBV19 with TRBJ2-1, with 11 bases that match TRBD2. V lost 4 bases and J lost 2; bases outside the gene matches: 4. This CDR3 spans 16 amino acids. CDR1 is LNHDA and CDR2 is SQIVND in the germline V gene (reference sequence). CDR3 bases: TGTGCCAGTAGTACTAGCGGGGGGTTTACCTACAATGAGCAGTTCTTC. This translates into CASSTSGGFTYNEQFF. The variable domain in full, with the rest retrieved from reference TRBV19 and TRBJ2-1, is DGGITQSPKYLFRKEGQNVTLSCEQNLNHDAMYWYRQDPGQGLRLIYYSQIVNDFQKGDIAEGYSVSREKKESFPLTVTSAQKNPTAFYLCASSTSGGFTYNEQFFGPGTRLTVL.

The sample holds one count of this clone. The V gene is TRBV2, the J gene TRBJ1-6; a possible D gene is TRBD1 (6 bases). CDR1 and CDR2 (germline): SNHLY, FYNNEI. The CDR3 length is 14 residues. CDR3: CATANGGGQRPLHF. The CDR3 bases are TGTGCAACCGCCAATGGGGGGGGGCAAAGACCCCTCCACTTT. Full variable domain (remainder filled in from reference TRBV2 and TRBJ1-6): EPEVTQTPSHQVTQMGQEVILRCVPISNHLYFYWYRQILGQKVEFLVSFYNNEISEKSEIFDDQFSVERPDGSNFTLKIRSTKLEDSAMYFCATANGGGQRPLHFGNGTRLTVT.

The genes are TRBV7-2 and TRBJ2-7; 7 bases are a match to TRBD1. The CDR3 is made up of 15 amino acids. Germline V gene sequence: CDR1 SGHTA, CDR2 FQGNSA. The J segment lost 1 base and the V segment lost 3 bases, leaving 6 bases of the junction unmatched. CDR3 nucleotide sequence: TGTGCCAGCAGCTTCTACCGGGACAGTTCCTACGAGCAGTACTTC. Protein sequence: CASSFYRDSSYEQYF.

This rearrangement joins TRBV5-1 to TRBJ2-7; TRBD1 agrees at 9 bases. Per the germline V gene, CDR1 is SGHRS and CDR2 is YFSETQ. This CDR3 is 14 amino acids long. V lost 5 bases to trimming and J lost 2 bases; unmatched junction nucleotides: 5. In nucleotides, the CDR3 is TGCGCCAGCAGACTGGGACAGGGCACCTACGAGCAGTACTTC. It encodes CASRLGQGTYEQYF.

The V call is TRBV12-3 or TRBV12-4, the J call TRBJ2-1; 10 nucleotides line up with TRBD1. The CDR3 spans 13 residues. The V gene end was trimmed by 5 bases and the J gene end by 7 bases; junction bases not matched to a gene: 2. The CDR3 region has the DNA TGTGCCAGCAGTGACAGGGGGCGGAATGAGCAGTTCTTC. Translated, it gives CASSDRGRNEQFF.

CDR3 DNA: TGTGCCAGTAGTATAGAAACCGGGACAGGGCGTGAAAAACTGTTTTTT. This gives the protein CASSIETGTGREKLFF. The genes are TRBV19 and TRBJ1-4, with 9 bases that match TRBD1. Trimming cost V 0 bases and J 7 bases; bases outside gene matches: 6. The CDR3 length is 16 residues. Germline CDR1 reads LNHDA; CDR2 reads SQIVND (reference sequence).